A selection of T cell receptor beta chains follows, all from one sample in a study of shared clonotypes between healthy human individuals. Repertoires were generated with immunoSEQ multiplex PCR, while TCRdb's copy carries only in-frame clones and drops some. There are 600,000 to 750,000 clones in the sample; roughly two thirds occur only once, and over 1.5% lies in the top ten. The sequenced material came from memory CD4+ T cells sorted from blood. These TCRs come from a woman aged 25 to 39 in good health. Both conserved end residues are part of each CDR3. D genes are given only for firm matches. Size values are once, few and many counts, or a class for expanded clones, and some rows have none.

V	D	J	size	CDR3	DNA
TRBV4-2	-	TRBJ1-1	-	CASSPSDRMNTEAFF	TGTGCCAGCAGCCCATCGGACAGAATGAACACTGAAGCTTTCTTT
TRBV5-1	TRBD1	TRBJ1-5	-	CASSPGQGASQPQHF	TGCGCCAGCAGCCCGGGACAGGGGGCGAGTCAGCCCCAGCATTTT
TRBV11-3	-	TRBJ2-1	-	CASSSTFVGGQFF	TGTGCCAGCAGCTCCACTTTTGTGGGGGGGCAGTTCTTC
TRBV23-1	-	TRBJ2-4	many	CASGSKYF	TGCGCCAGCGGATCCAAGTACTTC
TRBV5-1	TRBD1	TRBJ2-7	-	CASSKRTGRDEQYF	TGCGCCAGCAGCAAAAGGACAGGGAGAGACGAGCAGTACTTC
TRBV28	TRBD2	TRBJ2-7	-	CASSSMVLSREVYEQYF	TGTGCCAGCAGTTCTATGGTCCTCTCGCGGGAGGTCTACGAGCAGTACTTC
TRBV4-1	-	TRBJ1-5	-	CASSHLISNQPQHF	TGCGCCAGCAGCCACCTTATAAGCAATCAGCCCCAGCATTTT
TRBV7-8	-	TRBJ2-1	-	CASTTVGGIAYNEQFF	TGTGCCAGCACCACCGTGGGCGGGATTGCGTACAATGAGCAGTTCTTC
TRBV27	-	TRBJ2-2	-	CASSPRGWAGELFF	TGTGCCAGCAGTCCCAGGGGCTGGGCCGGGGAGCTGTTTTTT
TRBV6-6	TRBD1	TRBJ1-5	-	CATVPGQGGNQPQHF	TGTGCCACCGTACCCGGACAGGGCGGCAATCAGCCCCAGCATTTT
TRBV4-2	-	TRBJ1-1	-	CASSQDEGTNTEAFF	TGTGCCAGCAGCCAAGATGAGGGGACGAACACTGAAGCTTTCTTT
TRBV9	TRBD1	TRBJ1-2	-	CASSVGGGAYGYTF	TGTGCCAGCAGCGTAGGAGGGGGCGCATATGGCTACACCTTC
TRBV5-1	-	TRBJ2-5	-	CASSLVWVGFIQETQYF	TGCGCCAGCAGCTTAGTTTGGGTAGGATTTATTCAAGAGACCCAGTACTTC
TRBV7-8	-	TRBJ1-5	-	CASSLAVGMNNQPQHF	TGTGCCAGCAGCTTAGCGGTAGGAATGAACAATCAGCCCCAGCATTTT
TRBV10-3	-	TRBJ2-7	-	CAISGGEDEQYF	TGTGCCATCAGTGGCGGGGAAGACGAGCAGTACTTC
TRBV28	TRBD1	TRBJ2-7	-	CASRTGLTYEQYF	TGTGCCAGCAGGACAGGGTTAACCTACGAGCAGTACTTC
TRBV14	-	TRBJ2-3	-	CASSQEYPSWRRHSTDTQYF	TGTGCCAGCAGCCAAGAATATCCCTCTTGGCGGAGGCATAGCACAGATACGCAGTATTTT
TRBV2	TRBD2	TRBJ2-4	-	CASNAGGSIQYF	TGTGCCAGCAATGCGGGAGGGAGCATTCAGTACTTC
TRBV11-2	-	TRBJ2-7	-	CASSLEGYEQYF	TGTGCCAGCAGCTTAGAAGGGTACGAGCAGTACTTC